The rows below give T cell receptor beta chains drawn from one sample of a study of blood T cell repertoires in COVID-19. Sequencing was performed with immunoSEQ multiplex PCR; in TCRdb, only in-frame clones are kept and a portion is missing. The sample has 50,000 to 60,000 clones, roughly 85% seen once. The sample was peripheral blood. The source is a human donor in a cohort sampled during active COVID-19. CDR3s include the opening cysteine and the closing phenylalanine or tryptophan. Each record gives: clone size, D gene, J gene, V gene, CDR3 protein, CDR3 DNA. The D gene is left open where the match is weak. For some rows the clone size is stated as once, few or many, or as a class when expanded; others skip it.

clone_size: .
d_call: .
j_call: TRBJ1-3
v_call: TRBV5-1
cdr3_aa: CASSPTLQGSGNTIYF
cdr3_nt: TGCGCCAGCAGCCCTACTTTACAGGGCTCTGGAAACACCATATATTTT

clone_size: .
d_call: .
j_call: TRBJ1-2
v_call: TRBV5-4
cdr3_aa: CASSPQGNYGYTF
cdr3_nt: TGTGCCAGCAGCCCCCAGGGGAACTATGGCTACACCTTC

clone_size: .
d_call: TRBD2
j_call: TRBJ2-1
v_call: TRBV5-1
cdr3_aa: CASSFTSGRFDEQFF
cdr3_nt: TGCGCCAGCAGCTTTACGAGCGGGAGGTTCGATGAGCAGTTCTTC

clone_size: .
d_call: TRBD1
j_call: TRBJ1-5
v_call: TRBV7-2
cdr3_aa: CASSGATGGSQPQHF
cdr3_nt: TGTGCCAGCAGCGGAGCGACAGGGGGCTCTCAGCCCCAGCATTTT

clone_size: few
d_call: .
j_call: TRBJ2-3
v_call: TRBV10-3
cdr3_aa: CAISVYEETQYF
cdr3_nt: TGTGCCATCAGTGTCTACGAGGAAACGCAGTATTTT

clone_size: .
d_call: .
j_call: TRBJ1-5
v_call: TRBV5-6
cdr3_aa: CASQGGNQPQHF
cdr3_nt: TGTGCCAGCCAAGGGGGCAATCAGCCCCAGCATTTT

clone_size: .
d_call: TRBD1
j_call: TRBJ1-2
v_call: TRBV6-2/TRBV6-3
cdr3_aa: CASSKTGTENGYTF
cdr3_nt: TGTGCCAGCAGTAAGACCGGGACAGAAAATGGCTACACCTTC

clone_size: .
d_call: .
j_call: TRBJ2-1
v_call: TRBV7-9
cdr3_aa: CASSRDSFYNEQFF
cdr3_nt: TGTGCCAGCAGCCGTGACAGTTTCTACAATGAGCAGTTCTTC

clone_size: .
d_call: TRBD2
j_call: TRBJ2-3
v_call: TRBV7-8
cdr3_aa: CASSLVGTSGRTDTQYF
cdr3_nt: TGTGCCAGCAGCTTAGTAGGGACTAGCGGGAGGACAGATACGCAGTATTTT

clone_size: .
d_call: TRBD1
j_call: TRBJ1-6
v_call: TRBV19
cdr3_aa: CASSILRDSRGPELYSPLHF
cdr3_nt: TGTGCCAGTAGTATCCTCCGCGACAGTAGGGGGCCTGAACTATATTCACCCCTCCACTTT

clone_size: .
d_call: .
j_call: TRBJ1-6
v_call: TRBV9
cdr3_aa: CASSVGQGLLTYNSPLHF
cdr3_nt: TGTGCCAGCAGCGTAGGGCAGGGTCTATTGACCTATAATTCACCCCTCCACTTT

clone_size: .
d_call: TRBD2
j_call: TRBJ2-7
v_call: TRBV9
cdr3_aa: CASSSHPGGLLYEQYF
cdr3_nt: TGTGCCAGCAGCTCTCACCCGGGGGGGCTACTCTACGAGCAGTACTTC

clone_size: .
d_call: .
j_call: TRBJ2-7
v_call: TRBV5-1
cdr3_aa: CASSQLLESEQYF
cdr3_nt: TGCGCCAGCAGCCAACTACTAGAAAGCGAGCAGTACTTC

clone_size: .
d_call: .
j_call: TRBJ2-1
v_call: TRBV7-3
cdr3_aa: CASSLSGDNEQFF
cdr3_nt: TGTGCCAGCAGCTTATCAGGGGACAATGAGCAGTTCTTC

clone_size: .
d_call: .
j_call: TRBJ1-2
v_call: TRBV5-7
cdr3_aa: CASSCEGREGYTF
cdr3_nt: TGTGCCAGCAGCTGCGAGGGTCGAGAGGGCTACACCTTC

clone_size: few
d_call: TRBD1
j_call: TRBJ2-1
v_call: TRBV7-9
cdr3_aa: CASSRAGTGTSKEQFF
cdr3_nt: TGTGCCAGCAGCCGCGCGGGGACAGGGACAAGTAAGGAGCAGTTCTTC

clone_size: .
d_call: TRBD2
j_call: TRBJ2-1
v_call: TRBV28
cdr3_aa: CASSPKRLAVDNEQFF
cdr3_nt: TGTGCCAGCAGTCCTAAAAGGCTAGCGGTTGACAATGAGCAGTTCTTC

clone_size: .
d_call: .
j_call: TRBJ2-1
v_call: TRBV6-4
cdr3_aa: CASSGGSLYNEQFF
cdr3_nt: TGTGCCAGCAGCGGCGGGTCTCTTTACAATGAGCAGTTCTTC

clone_size: once
d_call: TRBD1
j_call: TRBJ1-1
v_call: TRBV15
cdr3_aa: CATSRRQGRSTEAFF
cdr3_nt: TGTGCCACCAGCAGGCGACAGGGGAGGTCGACTGAAGCTTTCTTT

clone_size: .
d_call: .
j_call: TRBJ2-3
v_call: TRBV4-1
cdr3_aa: CASSQVPPPRLAGDTQYF
cdr3_nt: TGCGCCAGCAGCCAGGTGCCCCCCCCTCGGCTAGCTGGCGATACGCAGTATTTT